The rows below give T cell receptor beta chains drawn from one sample of a study of T cell responses to AZD1222 COVID-19 vaccine. Clones were read by immunoSEQ multiplex PCR, and TCRdb kept only the in-frame ones, dropping some. The profile shows some 150,000 clones, 70% to 90% of them singletons. The sequences come from peripheral blood, collected on day 0 of AZD1222 vaccination. The receptors come from an adult in good health. Each CDR3 is given with its conserved first and last residue. Each record gives: clone size, D gene, V gene, J gene, CDR3 DNA, CDR3 protein. D genes are given only for firm matches. Not all rows give a size; the values are once, few, many and, for expanded clones, a class.

abundance: .; d_gene: TRBD1; v_gene: TRBV7-9; j_gene: TRBJ1-3; CDR3nt: TGTGCCAGCAGCACGGACAGGGCGTTAGTGTCTGGAAACACCATATATTTT; CDR3aa: CASSTDRALVSGNTIYF
abundance: .; d_gene: .; v_gene: TRBV6-5; j_gene: TRBJ2-3; CDR3nt: TGTGCCAGCTTAGCCAGCTTTCAGTCAGATACGCAGTATTTT; CDR3aa: CASLASFQSDTQYF
abundance: .; d_gene: .; v_gene: TRBV7-9; j_gene: TRBJ1-2; CDR3nt: TGTGCCATCTTAGACGGATATGGCTACACCTTC; CDR3aa: CAILDGYGYTF
abundance: once; d_gene: TRBD2; v_gene: TRBV4-3; j_gene: TRBJ2-2; CDR3nt: TGCGCCAGCAGCCAAGATCGAGCGGGAGGGCCGACCGGGGAGCTGTTTTTT; CDR3aa: CASSQDRAGGPTGELFF
abundance: .; d_gene: .; v_gene: TRBV18; j_gene: TRBJ1-3; CDR3nt: TGTGCCAGCTCACCGGCAACCTCTGGAAACACCATATATTTT; CDR3aa: CASSPATSGNTIYF
abundance: .; d_gene: .; v_gene: TRBV7-9; j_gene: TRBJ2-4; CDR3nt: TGTGCCAGCATTTCAATCGAGGGTATGGCCAAAAACATTCAGTACTTC; CDR3aa: CASISIEGMAKNIQYF
abundance: .; d_gene: .; v_gene: TRBV28; j_gene: TRBJ2-7; CDR3nt: TGTGCCAGCAGTAAGACCTACGAGCAGTACTTC; CDR3aa: CASSKTYEQYF
abundance: .; d_gene: .; v_gene: TRBV5-6; j_gene: TRBJ1-2; CDR3nt: TGTGCCAGCAGCTCCGGACCGGGTAGTAGCTACACCTTC; CDR3aa: CASSSGPGSSYTF
abundance: .; d_gene: TRBD1; v_gene: TRBV6-5; j_gene: TRBJ1-2; CDR3nt: TGTGCCAGCAAAGCAGGGGGCACCTATGGCTACACCTTC; CDR3aa: CASKAGGTYGYTF
abundance: once; d_gene: TRBD2; v_gene: TRBV30; j_gene: TRBJ2-2; CDR3nt: TGTGCCTGGATGGCGGGGGGCCCCGGGGAGCTGTTTTTT; CDR3aa: CAWMAGGPGELFF
abundance: .; d_gene: .; v_gene: TRBV19; j_gene: TRBJ2-2; CDR3nt: TGTGCCAGCCTTTCAGCGATTGGCACCGGGGAGCTGTTTTTT; CDR3aa: CASLSAIGTGELFF
abundance: once; d_gene: .; v_gene: TRBV9; j_gene: TRBJ1-1; CDR3nt: TGTGCCAGCAGCGTGAGGGGCGCGGGCACTGAAGCTTTCTTT; CDR3aa: CASSVRGAGTEAFF
abundance: .; d_gene: .; v_gene: TRBV12-3/TRBV12-4; j_gene: TRBJ1-3; CDR3nt: TGTGCCAGCAGTTTAGTTCGGGGAAACACCATATATTTT; CDR3aa: CASSLVRGNTIYF
abundance: .; d_gene: .; v_gene: TRBV9; j_gene: TRBJ2-1; CDR3nt: TGTGCCAGCAGCCCTCTTGGGCGGGTGAGCTCCTACAATGAGCAGTTCTTC; CDR3aa: CASSPLGRVSSYNEQFF
abundance: once; d_gene: .; v_gene: TRBV3-1/TRBV3-2; j_gene: TRBJ1-2; CDR3nt: TGTGCCAGCAGCCAAGTCTTATTAGCTAACTATGGCTACACCTTC; CDR3aa: CASSQVLLANYGYTF
abundance: .; d_gene: .; v_gene: TRBV5-1; j_gene: TRBJ2-6; CDR3nt: TGCGCCAGCTGCAGGGGAGCGCCTGGGGCCAACGTCCTGACTTTC; CDR3aa: CASCRGAPGANVLTF
abundance: .; d_gene: TRBD2; v_gene: TRBV3-1/TRBV3-2; j_gene: TRBJ2-6; CDR3nt: TGTGCCAGCAGCCAAGCGGGGGGCTCTGGGGCCAACGTCCTGACTTTC; CDR3aa: CASSQAGGSGANVLTF